The TCR beta chain described here comes from a study of T cell responses to AZD1222 COVID-19 vaccine. Broader study findings: The donors showed a predominance of white British ancestry and of females, with possible underestimation of clonal diversity. Spike-specific TCR breadth rose after two AZD1222 doses, and depth rose as well.

Regarding this clone: Its antigen is as yet unknown.

This table comes from immunoSEQ multiplex PCR, and its TCRdb copy is limited to in-frame clones, with some not included. The repertoire holds approximately 150,000 clones, with about 91% as singletons. Trimming cost V 7 bases and J 5 bases, with 15 bases left between them. The CDR3 is 13 amino acids. From germline, CDR1 is SNHLY and CDR2 FYNNEI. This specimen was peripheral blood, taken on day 0 of MenACWY control vaccination. This TCR was recovered from an adult in good health. The chain joins TRBV2 to TRBJ2-7; no firm D call. The CDR3 loop reads CASTGRWVDEQYF. The CDR3 coding sequence is TGTGCCAGCACCGGACGGTGGGTCGACGAGCAGTACTTC.